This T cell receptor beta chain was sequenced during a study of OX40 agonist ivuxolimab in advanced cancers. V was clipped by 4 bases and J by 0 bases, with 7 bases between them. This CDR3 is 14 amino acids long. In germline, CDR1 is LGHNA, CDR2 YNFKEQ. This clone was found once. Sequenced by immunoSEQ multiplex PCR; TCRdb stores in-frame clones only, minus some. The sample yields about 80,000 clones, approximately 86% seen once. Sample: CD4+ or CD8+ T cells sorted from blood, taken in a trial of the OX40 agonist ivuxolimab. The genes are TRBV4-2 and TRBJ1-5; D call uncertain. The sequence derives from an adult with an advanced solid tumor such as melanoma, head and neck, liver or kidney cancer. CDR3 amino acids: CASSLGHSNQPQHF. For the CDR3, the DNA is TGTGCCAGCAGCCTCGGGCATAGCAATCAGCCCCAGCATTTT.